These 13 T cell receptor beta chains were all obtained from the same sample, sequenced in a study of OX40 agonist ivuxolimab in advanced cancers. TCRdb's copy holds only in-frame clones and misses some; the assay was immunoSEQ multiplex PCR. The table records about 100,000 clones, over 75% of them present only once. The sequencing here drew on CD4+ or CD8+ T cells sorted from blood, taken in a trial of the OX40 agonist ivuxolimab. The receptors here all came from an adult with an advanced solid tumor such as melanoma, head and neck, liver or kidney cancer.

The chain has TRBV7-2 and TRBJ1-1; D perhaps matches TRBD1 (6 bases). Trimming pared 2 bases from V and 1 base from J, leaving 17 bases between. Germline CDR1 SGHTA, CDR2 FQGNSA. The CDR3 consists of 17 residues. This CDR3 reads CASSLLRGRGPNTEAFF. CDR3 sequence (DNA): TGTGCCAGCAGCTTATTGCGGGGGCGGGGGCCGAACACTGAAGCTTTCTTT.

As concerns this clone: This may come from a read error, since a much larger clone is one base off. This chain connects TRBV27 to TRBJ2-2; D is unclear. The CDR3 totals 14 residues. V lost 4 bases and J lost 3, with 9 bases in between. Germline V gene data show CDR1 as MNHEY and CDR2 as SMNVEV (reference sequence). CDR3 DNA sequence: TGTGCCAGCAGTTCCTATTCGGACACCGGGGAGCTGTTTTTT. It specifies CASSSYSDTGELFF.

The gene calls are TRBV7-2 and TRBJ1-5; D remains unclear. Trimming pared 1 base from V and 6 bases from J, leaving 10 bases between. From germline, CDR1 is SGHTA and CDR2 FQGNSA. The CDR3 has 14 residues. CDR3 sequence reads: CASSLGRNSQPQHF. The DNA of the CDR3 is TGTGCCAGCAGCTTAGGCAGGAACAGTCAGCCCCAGCATTTT.

The chain employs TRBV18 and TRBJ2-3, with D perhaps matching TRBD2 (5 bases). Trimming left V 5 bases short and J 2 bases short, with 11 bases between. The CDR3 covers 14 residues. Germline lookup yields CDR1 KGHSH and CDR2 LQKENI. CDR3 DNA sequence: TGTGCCAGCTCAACGACTAAATTCACAGATACGCAGTATTTT. This sequence encodes CASSTTKFTDTQYF.

The chain uses TRBV5-1 and TRBJ2-7; TRBD2 agrees at 9 bases. V shed 0 bases, J shed 3 bases, and the junction held 1 base outside the gene matches. Germline V lookup: CDR1 SGHRS, CDR2 YFSETQ. This CDR3 spans 14 amino acids. CDR3 DNA: TGCGCCAGCAGCTTGGAGACTAGCGGCTACGAGCAGTACTTC. Protein sequence: CASSLETSGYEQYF. The full variable domain, rest sourced from reference TRBV5-1 and TRBJ2-7, is KAGVTQTPRYLIKTRGQQVTLSCSPISGHRSVSWYQQTPGQGLQFLFEYFSETQRNKGNFPGRFSGRQFSNSRSEMNVSTLELGDSALYLCASSLETSGYEQYFGPGTRLTVT.

This rearrangement joins TRBV6-6 to TRBJ1-5; 7 positions match TRBD1. Germline-derived CDR1 and CDR2 are MNHNY and SVGAGI (reference sequence). Trimming at V came to 4 bases and at J to 8 bases, leaving 8 bases not matched to a gene. CDR3 length: 14 residues. The CDR3 bases are TGTGCCAGCAGTTGGACAGGTGGAAACGAGCCCCAGCATTTT. Translation: CASSWTGGNEPQHF.

The chain carries TRBV29-1 and TRBJ2-7; a possible D gene is TRBD2 (5 bases). The germline CDR1 and CDR2 sequences are SQVTM and ANQGSEA. The V gene lost 0 bases and the J gene lost 7 bases, with 19 bases spanning the gap. The CDR3 has 15 amino acids. DNA of the CDR3: TGCAGCGTTGAAGATCTTCTAGTGCTAGCAAGGGAGCAGTACTTC. Translating it yields CSVEDLLVLAREQYF.

The V call is TRBV7-2, the J call TRBJ2-1; D unclear. V lost 3 bases, J lost 7 bases, and 7 bases lay in between. In germline, CDR1 is SGHTA, CDR2 FQGNSA. The length of the CDR3 is 12 residues. The CDR3 is CASSFTRNEQFF. The CDR3 DNA reads as TGTGCCAGCAGCTTTACCAGGAATGAGCAGTTCTTC.

The chain carries TRBV7-2 and TRBJ2-2; 9 nucleotides line up with TRBD2. The CDR3 totals 16 residues. Trimming removed 5 bases from V and 0 bases from J; junction bases left unmatched: 4. From germline, CDR1 is SGHTA and CDR2 FQGNSA. CDR3 residues: CASSTTSGPNTGELFF. CDR3 nucleotide sequence: TGTGCCAGCAGCACGACTAGCGGACCGAACACCGGGGAGCTGTTTTTT.

V is TRBV5-6 and J is TRBJ1-5; D may be TRBD1 (6 bases). There are 14 residues in the CDR3. The ends were cut back, 2 bases at V and 10 bases at J, with 16 bases in the middle. Germline values: CDR1 SGHDT, CDR2 YYEEEE. The CDR3 sequence is CASSLGGDYGPQHF. CDR3 bases: TGTGCCAGCAGCTTAGGGGGGGATTACGGTCCCCAGCATTTT.

The chain carries TRBV5-1 and TRBJ1-2, with TRBD1 matching over 7 bases. This CDR3 region has 14 residues. Germline V gene sequence: CDR1 SGHRS, CDR2 YFSETQ. V was pared by 4 bases and J by 0 bases, with 3 bases of the junction left unmatched. This CDR3 reads CASSQGTANYGYTF. CDR3 in DNA: TGCGCCAGCAGCCAAGGGACAGCTAACTATGGCTACACCTTC.

The V call is TRBV28, the J call TRBJ2-7; possibly TRBD2 for D (5 bases). Trimming shortened V by 8 bases and J by 3 bases, and 23 bases separated the two germline ends. Looked up from germline, CDR1 is MDHEN and CDR2 is SYDVKM. The CDR3 is 16 amino acids. CDR3 nucleotide sequence: TGTGCCAGCGCACAAAAATTGGGGAGATCGGGCTACGAGCAGTACTTC. Residues: CASAQKLGRSGYEQYF.

Note on this clone: At the DNA level, this CDR3 is encoded by other sequences in the same sample as well. The rearrangement joins TRBV18 to TRBJ1-2, with TRBD1 as a possible D gene (6 bases). The germline V gene has CDR1 KGHSH and CDR2 LQKENI. This CDR3 spans 14 amino acids. V was clipped by 3 bases and J by 2 bases, with 10 bases between them. The CDR3 region has the DNA TGTGCCAGCTCACCCCGGGGGGCCAACTATGGCTACACCTTC. Its protein is CASSPRGANYGYTF.